These T cell receptor beta chains were read from a single sample in a study of shared clonotypes between healthy human individuals. Sequencing used immunoSEQ multiplex PCR; TCRdb keeps in-frame clones, though not all of them. Of hundreds of thousands of clones listed, about 96% are singletons. Sequencing was done on a sample of memory CD8+ T cells sorted from blood. The receptors come from a man aged 25-45 years in good health. The CDR3 runs from the conserved cysteine through the conserved F or W. A row's size may be missing; if present it is once, few, many or a size class.

v_gene	j_gene	abundance	CDR3aa
TRBV6-1	TRBJ1-1	NA	CASTLNTGGQPFF
TRBV7-9	TRBJ2-7	NA	CASSLGSGEQYF
TRBV10-3	TRBJ1-5	NA	CAISDGQGGQPQHF
TRBV13	TRBJ2-7	NA	CASSLVQRNYEQYF
TRBV28	TRBJ1-5	NA	CASKNTGGGGQPQHF
TRBV6-5	TRBJ2-1	NA	CASSRGLAGAYEQFF
TRBV28	TRBJ1-5	NA	CASSLSGGYQPQHF
TRBV6-5	TRBJ1-1	NA	CASSRDTLNTEAFF
TRBV10-3	TRBJ1-3	few	CAISESPGWTGGAGSGNTIYF
TRBV18	TRBJ2-5	NA	CASSPPEAGPQETQYF
TRBV10-1	TRBJ2-5	NA	CASSECPGGGQETQYF
TRBV6-1	TRBJ1-5	NA	CASSEPGNMAPQHF
TRBV28	TRBJ2-1	once	CASKGRTGINNEQFF
TRBV18	TRBJ1-2	NA	CASSPLANYGYTF
TRBV6-1	TRBJ2-5	NA	CASKKAETQYF
TRBV27	TRBJ2-5	NA	CASRTTWGGGETQYF
TRBV29-1	TRBJ2-3	NA	CSVDQGSTDTQYF
TRBV19	TRBJ1-3	NA	CASSIVSSSGNTIYF
TRBV5-6	TRBJ2-3	NA	CASSWRGFGVYTQYF
TRBV9	TRBJ1-1	once	CASSVPGIGGAFF
TRBV7-7	TRBJ2-7	NA	CASSLATGSYEQYF
TRBV9	TRBJ2-6	NA	CASSVATGKSGANVLTF
TRBV5-6	TRBJ2-7	NA	CASTEASSGRYYEQYF
TRBV28	TRBJ1-2	NA	CASLYDRLGYTF
TRBV28	TRBJ1-2	NA	CASRPETLYGYTF
TRBV4-1	TRBJ2-5	NA	CASSRTPLAGGSGETQYF
TRBV6-5	TRBJ2-7	once	CASSYSNGRVPYEQYF
TRBV19	TRBJ2-5	NA	CASTSAGGQETQYF
TRBV18	TRBJ2-1	NA	CASFSQTVGASEQFF
TRBV7-2	TRBJ2-1	NA	CASRLSSYNEQFF
TRBV5-1	TRBJ1-5	NA	CASSLSPTGKPQHF
TRBV7-2	TRBJ2-1	NA	CASSLRPGQGNEQFF
TRBV5-4	TRBJ2-2	NA	CASSSRQGANTGELFF
TRBV27	TRBJ2-1	NA	CASSLSGNIQYNEQFF
TRBV7-8	TRBJ2-7	NA	CASSLGDRDEQYF
TRBV2	TRBJ2-5	NA	CASSGGWGETQYF
TRBV7-8	TRBJ2-7	NA	CASRFRDRESEQYF
TRBV27	TRBJ1-2	NA	CASSLSGTGTWGYTF
TRBV11-1	TRBJ2-7	NA	CASSLVRTTGPTTYEQYF
TRBV19	TRBJ2-5	NA	CASSITGETQYF
TRBV28	TRBJ1-2	NA	CPHGYGYTF
TRBV28	TRBJ2-7	NA	CASSFPGFSSYEQYF
TRBV9	TRBJ1-1	NA	CASSVEGAEGTEAFF
TRBV5-1	TRBJ1-3	NA	CASSTTGFSGNTIYF
TRBV7-8	TRBJ1-5	once	CASSLGTLDQPQHF
TRBV5-8	TRBJ1-3	NA	CASSFRTGGNTIYF
TRBV27	TRBJ2-7	NA	CASRMDRENVYEQYF
TRBV5-1	TRBJ2-3	NA	CASSLGTYRLDTQYF
TRBV4-1	TRBJ2-1	NA	CASSRVPLTNNEQFF
TRBV6-4	TRBJ1-4	NA	CASSAASSPPDEKLFF
TRBV1	TRBJ2-7	NA	CTSSQDPAGLANDNEQYF
TRBV11-2	TRBJ2-2	NA	CASGGTTYTGELFF
TRBV7-9	TRBJ1-1	NA	CASSLEGNTEAFF
TRBV5-1	TRBJ2-7	NA	CASSSLGGSSYEQYF
TRBV30	TRBJ1-3	NA	CAWIAERGFGNTIYF
TRBV5-1	TRBJ1-1	NA	CASSSRDRVLNTEAFF
TRBV4-1	TRBJ2-7	NA	CASSQHTSGRYEQYF
TRBV29-1	TRBJ2-7	once	CSVEEAGANEQYF
TRBV7-8	TRBJ2-3	NA	CASSLVVTGVTDTQYF